A selection of T cell receptor beta chains follows, all from one sample in a study of T-cell reconstitution after alpha-beta-depleted transplantation in children. TCRdb passed the PCR reads through MiXCR, listing each CDR3 protein once. The repertoire has 250,000 or so distinct CDR3 sequences, 6.5% to 9% of them found once; the top ten carry 6.3%. Sequencing was performed on PBMCs, mostly from graft donor cells, taken 180 days after TCRalphabeta/CD19-depleted stem cell transplant. These receptors all come from a male patient younger than 18 who had a stem cell transplant for acute lymphoblastic leukemia, so the T cells may come from the graft donor. Each CDR3 is given with its conserved first and last residue. Fields, in order: J gene, V gene, CDR3 protein.

J gene: TRBJ2-2; V gene: TRBV7-9; CDR3 protein: CASSFRADTGELFF
J gene: TRBJ2-7; V gene: TRBV20-1; CDR3 protein: CSARPVTSVGGYEQYF
J gene: TRBJ1-2; V gene: TRBV6-1; CDR3 protein: CASRNRDRAPNYGYTF
J gene: TRBJ2-2; V gene: TRBV7-8; CDR3 protein: CASSSSLTGELFF
J gene: TRBJ2-1; V gene: TRBV20-1; CDR3 protein: CSAMGNEQFF
J gene: TRBJ2-1; V gene: TRBV5-1; CDR3 protein: CASSLELASGYNEQFF
J gene: TRBJ2-3; V gene: TRBV6-2/TRBV6-3; CDR3 protein: CASSSMTSGGTDTQYF
J gene: TRBJ2-7; V gene: TRBV20-1; CDR3 protein: CSARGVYEQYF
J gene: TRBJ1-2; V gene: TRBV18; CDR3 protein: CASSRPQTTYGYTF
J gene: TRBJ2-3; V gene: TRBV5-5; CDR3 protein: CASSLSVGLDTQYF
J gene: TRBJ1-1; V gene: TRBV5-5; CDR3 protein: CASSWGGDNTEAFF
J gene: TRBJ1-1; V gene: TRBV6-2/TRBV6-3; CDR3 protein: CASTRNTEAFF
J gene: TRBJ1-1; V gene: TRBV18; CDR3 protein: CASSLDRFNTEAFF
J gene: TRBJ2-5; V gene: TRBV6-5; CDR3 protein: CASSSRGETQYF
J gene: TRBJ1-5; V gene: TRBV7-8; CDR3 protein: CASSLAAGKDQPQHF
J gene: TRBJ2-1; V gene: TRBV20-1; CDR3 protein: CSAAGRELPNEQFF
J gene: TRBJ1-6; V gene: TRBV14; CDR3 protein: CASSIHSGTRNSPLHF
J gene: TRBJ1-5; V gene: TRBV3-1; CDR3 protein: CAIRRDRGSYKSNQPQHF
J gene: TRBJ1-2; V gene: TRBV6-1; CDR3 protein: CASNGGTGIALYGYTF
J gene: TRBJ2-2; V gene: TRBV7-9; CDR3 protein: CASSPYTGELFF
J gene: TRBJ1-2; V gene: TRBV18; CDR3 protein: CASSPQGSVLRGYTF
J gene: TRBJ2-1; V gene: TRBV7-2; CDR3 protein: CASSLQGLGYNEQFF
J gene: TRBJ2-7; V gene: TRBV3-1; CDR3 protein: CASSQVPGGSYEQYF
J gene: TRBJ1-3; V gene: TRBV25-1; CDR3 protein: CASSGGTSGNTIYF
J gene: TRBJ1-5; V gene: TRBV12-3/TRBV12-4; CDR3 protein: CASRAAGTGYQPQHF
J gene: TRBJ2-7; V gene: TRBV7-8; CDR3 protein: CASSLEGTFAYEQYF
J gene: TRBJ2-6; V gene: TRBV20-1; CDR3 protein: CSAPSGGSGANVLTF
J gene: TRBJ2-3; V gene: TRBV20-1; CDR3 protein: CSAKRAGVTDTQYF
J gene: TRBJ1-4; V gene: TRBV20-1; CDR3 protein: CSAIDRVNEKLFF
J gene: TRBJ2-2; V gene: TRBV5-1; CDR3 protein: CASRKTGTGSTGELFF
J gene: TRBJ2-5; V gene: TRBV2; CDR3 protein: CASSDGRTETQYF
J gene: TRBJ2-3; V gene: TRBV20-1; CDR3 protein: CSARRDYNTDTQYF
J gene: TRBJ2-2; V gene: TRBV5-1; CDR3 protein: CASSSGGPGTGELFF
J gene: TRBJ1-3; V gene: TRBV27; CDR3 protein: CASSLSRSHSGNTIYF
J gene: TRBJ2-1; V gene: TRBV10-3; CDR3 protein: CAITSGRDSGGDYNEQFF
J gene: TRBJ1-1; V gene: TRBV20-1; CDR3 protein: CSALARGTGGEGEAFF
J gene: TRBJ2-1; V gene: TRBV10-2; CDR3 protein: CASVTGIDNEQFF
J gene: TRBJ2-1; V gene: TRBV12-3/TRBV12-4; CDR3 protein: CASSPRDRVGNEQFF
J gene: TRBJ1-2; V gene: TRBV12-3/TRBV12-4; CDR3 protein: CSLNGYTF
J gene: TRBJ1-1; V gene: TRBV20-1; CDR3 protein: CSAREGGTNTEAFF
J gene: TRBJ1-5; V gene: TRBV12-3/TRBV12-4; CDR3 protein: CASSPGRLNQPQHF
J gene: TRBJ2-7; V gene: TRBV20-1; CDR3 protein: CSAPPWGAGSEQYF
J gene: TRBJ2-3; V gene: TRBV7-6; CDR3 protein: CASSLRGTGDTQYF
J gene: TRBJ1-2; V gene: TRBV5-5; CDR3 protein: CASSLWPGVGGYTF
J gene: TRBJ2-3; V gene: TRBV6-1; CDR3 protein: CASTPRGSTDTQYF
J gene: TRBJ2-7; V gene: TRBV20-1; CDR3 protein: CSAPTGTSSYEQYF
J gene: TRBJ2-4; V gene: TRBV5-1; CDR3 protein: CASSLDSPGVAKNIQYF